What follows describes a single T cell receptor beta chain. Its antigen is not known. This sample is drawn from a study of identical twins. Study findings and constraints: Sequences that were beta out-of-frame showed weaker excess twin sharing. Abundant beta clonotypes from cord blood had fewer insertions, unlike memory repertoires, which showed none.

CDR3 length equals 15 residues. Per germline, CDR1 SGHRS and CDR2 YFSETQ. The ends lost 6 bases at V and 3 bases at J; junction bases unmatched: 7. TCRdb reprocessed the 5' RACE reads via MiXCR and lists one record per CDR3 protein. This sample has approximately 600,000 distinct CDR3 sequences, with more than 9% found just once. Another study also made use of these data, one on yellow fever vaccine responses in identical twins. That paper states: Twins reportedly appeared to share part of their vaccine T cell response while keeping part individual.

The sample was PBMCs. The chain joins TRBV5-1 to TRBJ2-2, with 8 bases matching TRBD1. This TCR was recovered from a woman aged 18-29 years in good health. The CDR3 DNA is TGCGCCAGCACCCCCGCGGACAGGGACACCGGGGAGCTGTTTTTT. It translates to CASTPADRDTGELFF. The entire variable domain, with the rest obtained from reference TRBV5-1 and TRBJ2-2, is as follows: KAGVTQTPRYLIKTRGQQVTLSCSPISGHRSVSWYQQTPGQGLQFLFEYFSETQRNKGNFPGRFSGRQFSNSRSEMNVSTLELGDSALYLCASTPADRDTGELFFGEGSRLTVL.